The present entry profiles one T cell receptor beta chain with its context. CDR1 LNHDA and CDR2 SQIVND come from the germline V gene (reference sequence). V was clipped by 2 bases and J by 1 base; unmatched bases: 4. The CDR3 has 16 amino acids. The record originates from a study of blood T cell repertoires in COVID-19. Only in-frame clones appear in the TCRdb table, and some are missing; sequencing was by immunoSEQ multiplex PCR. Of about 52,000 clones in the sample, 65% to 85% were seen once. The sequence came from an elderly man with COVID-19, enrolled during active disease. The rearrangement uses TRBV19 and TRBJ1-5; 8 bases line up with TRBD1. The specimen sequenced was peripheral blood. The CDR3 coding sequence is TGTGCCAGTAGTATATGGACAGGGTTGAGCAATCAGCCCCAGCATTTT. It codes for CASSIWTGLSNQPQHF.